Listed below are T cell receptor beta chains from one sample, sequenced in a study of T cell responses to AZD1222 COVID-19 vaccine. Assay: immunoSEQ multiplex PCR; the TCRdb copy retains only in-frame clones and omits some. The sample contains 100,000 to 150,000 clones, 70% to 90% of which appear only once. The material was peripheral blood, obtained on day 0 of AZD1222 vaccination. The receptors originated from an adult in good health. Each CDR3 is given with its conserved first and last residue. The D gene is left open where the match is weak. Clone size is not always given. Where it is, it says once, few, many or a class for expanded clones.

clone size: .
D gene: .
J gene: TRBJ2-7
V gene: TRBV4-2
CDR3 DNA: TGTGCCAGCAGCTCCACCGGGGGCGAGCAGTACTTC
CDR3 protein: CASSSTGGEQYF

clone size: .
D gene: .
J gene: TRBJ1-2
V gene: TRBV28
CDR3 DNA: TGTGCCAGCAACACCGCTTCGGGAGTCTACACCTTC
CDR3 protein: CASNTASGVYTF

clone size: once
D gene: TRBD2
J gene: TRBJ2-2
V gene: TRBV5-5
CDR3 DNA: TGTGCCAGCAGCTTGGCGGGGGGTCGGGACACCGGGGAGCTGTTTTTT
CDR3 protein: CASSLAGGRDTGELFF

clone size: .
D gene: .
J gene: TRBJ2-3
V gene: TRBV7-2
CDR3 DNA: TGTGCCAGCAGCGTTGGACTTAGCACAGATACGCAGTATTTT
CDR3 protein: CASSVGLSTDTQYF

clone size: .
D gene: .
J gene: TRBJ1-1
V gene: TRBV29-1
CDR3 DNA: TGCAGCGCCGGGGGTCCTGAAGCTTTCTTT
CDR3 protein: CSAGGPEAFF

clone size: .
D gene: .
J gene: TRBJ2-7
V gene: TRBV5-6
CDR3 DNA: TGTGCCAGCAGCTCCGGACAGTGGGGGTTTTACGAGCAGTACTTC
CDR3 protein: CASSSGQWGFYEQYF

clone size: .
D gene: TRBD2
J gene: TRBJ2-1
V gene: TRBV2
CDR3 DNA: TGTGCCACCTCCCGTTCCGGGACTAGCAAGGGCACCGATGAGCAGTTCTTC
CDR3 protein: CATSRSGTSKGTDEQFF

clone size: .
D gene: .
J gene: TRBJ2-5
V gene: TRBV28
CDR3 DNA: TGTGCCAGCAGTTTCGAAGAGACCCAGTACTTC
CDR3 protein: CASSFEETQYF

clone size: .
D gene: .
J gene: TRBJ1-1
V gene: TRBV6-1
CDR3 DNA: TGTGCCAGCAGTGAATGGGAGGCTATGAACACTGAAGCTTTCTTT
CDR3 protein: CASSEWEAMNTEAFF

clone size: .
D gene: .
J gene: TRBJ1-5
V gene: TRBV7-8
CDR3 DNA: TGTGCCAGCAGCTCCCAGAGAGGGTGGGCCAATCAGCCCCAGCATTTT
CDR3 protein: CASSSQRGWANQPQHF

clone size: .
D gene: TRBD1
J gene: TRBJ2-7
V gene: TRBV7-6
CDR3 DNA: TGTGCCAGCAGCCCCGGGACAGGCCCCCGGTACGAGCAGTACTTC
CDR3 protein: CASSPGTGPRYEQYF

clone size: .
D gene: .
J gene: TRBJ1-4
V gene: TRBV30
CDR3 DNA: TGTGCCTGGGGTGAGGGGGCAACTAATGAAAAACTGTTTTTT
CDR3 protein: CAWGEGATNEKLFF

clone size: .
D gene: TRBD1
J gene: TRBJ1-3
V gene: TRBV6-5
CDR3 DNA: TGTGCCAGCAGGGGACAGTACAATTCTGGAAACACCATATATTTT
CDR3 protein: CASRGQYNSGNTIYF

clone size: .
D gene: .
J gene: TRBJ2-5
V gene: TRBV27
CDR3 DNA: TGTGCCAGCCGAAAAATTGACAGCCGAGAGACCCAGTACTTC
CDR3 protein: CASRKIDSRETQYF

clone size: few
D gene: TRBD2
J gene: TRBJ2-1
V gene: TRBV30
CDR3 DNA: TGTGCCTGGAGTCGAAAGGGACTAGCGGGGCTTGAGCAGTTCTTC
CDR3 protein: CAWSRKGLAGLEQFF

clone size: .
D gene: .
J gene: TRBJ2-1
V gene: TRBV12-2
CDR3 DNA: TGTGCAAGTCGCCTACCACAAGGGGGGAGCTCCTACAATGAGCAGTTCTTC
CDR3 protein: CASRLPQGGSSYNEQFF

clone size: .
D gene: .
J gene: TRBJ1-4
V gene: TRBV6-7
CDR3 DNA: TGTGCCAGCAGTTACAGACACACCGGACAGACTAATAATGAAAAACTGTTTTTT
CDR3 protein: CASSYRHTGQTNNEKLFF

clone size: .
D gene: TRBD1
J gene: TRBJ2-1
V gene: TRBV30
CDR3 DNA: TGTGCCTGGATAGGGACAGGGGTGAATGAGCAGTTCTTC
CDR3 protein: CAWIGTGVNEQFF

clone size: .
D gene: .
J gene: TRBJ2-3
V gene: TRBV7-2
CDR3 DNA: TGTGCCAGCAGCCGCCAGGGTGGAGATACGCAGTATTTT
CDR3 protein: CASSRQGGDTQYF

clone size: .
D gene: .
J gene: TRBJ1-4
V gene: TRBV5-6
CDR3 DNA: TGTGCCAGCAGCTACGACGGCGGTGGGGTTAATGAAAAACTGTTTTTT
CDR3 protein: CASSYDGGGVNEKLFF

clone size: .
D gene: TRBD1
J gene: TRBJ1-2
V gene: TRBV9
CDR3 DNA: TGTGCCAGCAGCGTAGCTACCGCTCCGGGACAGGATGGCTACACCTTC
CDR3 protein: CASSVATAPGQDGYTF

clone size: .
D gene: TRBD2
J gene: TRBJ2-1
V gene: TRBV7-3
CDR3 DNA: TGTGCCAGCACCATAGCGGGAGGGGAGGGAAATGAGCAGTTCTTC
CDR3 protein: CASTIAGGEGNEQFF

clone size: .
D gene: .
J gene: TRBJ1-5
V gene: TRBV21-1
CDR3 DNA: TGTGCCAGCCGGGACGGAGTAAATCAGCCCCAGCATTTT
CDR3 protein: CASRDGVNQPQHF

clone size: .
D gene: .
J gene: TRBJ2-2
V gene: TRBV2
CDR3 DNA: TGTGCCAGCAGAGAAATACTAGCGAACACCGGGGAGCTGTTTTTT
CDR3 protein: CASREILANTGELFF

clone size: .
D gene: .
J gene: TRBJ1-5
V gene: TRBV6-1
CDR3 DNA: TGTGCCAGCAGTGAAGTTGGGGGCGCCTATCAGCCCCAGCATTTT
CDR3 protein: CASSEVGGAYQPQHF

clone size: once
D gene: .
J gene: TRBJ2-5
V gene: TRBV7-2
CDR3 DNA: TGTGCCAGCAGCGCACAGGGTGGGACCCAGTACTTC
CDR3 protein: CASSAQGGTQYF

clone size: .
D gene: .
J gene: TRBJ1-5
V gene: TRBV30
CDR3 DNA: TGTGCCTGGAGTGTTGCGGGGTCTAGCAATCAGCCCCAGCATTTT
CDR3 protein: CAWSVAGSSNQPQHF

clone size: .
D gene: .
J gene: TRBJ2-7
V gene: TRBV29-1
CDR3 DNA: TGCAGCGTTCATACCGGGACATGGGGAGACGAGCAGTACTTC
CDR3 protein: CSVHTGTWGDEQYF

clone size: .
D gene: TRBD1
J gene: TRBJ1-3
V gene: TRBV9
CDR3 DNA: TGTGCCAGCAGCGTAGCCCCACAGGGGGCCTCTGGAAACACCATATATTTT
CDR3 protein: CASSVAPQGASGNTIYF

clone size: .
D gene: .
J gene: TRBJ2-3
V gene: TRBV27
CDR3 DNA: TGTGCCAGCAGTTCAGCTCTTGAGGGAACGGATACGCAGTATTTT
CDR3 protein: CASSSALEGTDTQYF

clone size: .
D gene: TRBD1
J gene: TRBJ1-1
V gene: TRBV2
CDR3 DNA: TGTGCCAGCAGGGGGGACAGTGAAGCTTTCTTT
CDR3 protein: CASRGDSEAFF

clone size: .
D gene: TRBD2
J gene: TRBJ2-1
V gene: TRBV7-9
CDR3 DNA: TGTGCCAGCAGCAGAGCGGGGAACAATGAGCAGTTCTTC
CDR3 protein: CASSRAGNNEQFF

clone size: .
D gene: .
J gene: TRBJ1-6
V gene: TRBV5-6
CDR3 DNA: TGTGCCAGCCGGGGGACCGCACTTAATTCACCCCTCCACTTT
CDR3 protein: CASRGTALNSPLHF

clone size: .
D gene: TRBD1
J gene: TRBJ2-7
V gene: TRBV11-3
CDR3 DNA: TGTGCCAGCAGCTTTGCCCCTGGACAGGACTACGAGCAGTACTTC
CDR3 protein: CASSFAPGQDYEQYF

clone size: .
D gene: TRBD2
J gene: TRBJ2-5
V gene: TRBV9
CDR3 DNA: TGTGCCAGCAGCGTATACCCCAGGGCGGGGGGCGGAGAGACCCAGTACTTC
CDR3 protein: CASSVYPRAGGGETQYF

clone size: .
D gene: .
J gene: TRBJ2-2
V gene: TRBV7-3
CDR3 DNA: TGTGCCAGCAGCGCGGGTCTAGGCCCCGGGGAGCTGTTTTTT
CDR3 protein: CASSAGLGPGELFF

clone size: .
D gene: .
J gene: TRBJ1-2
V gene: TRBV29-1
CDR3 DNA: TGCAGCGTTGATCTAGGGGCGAATAGTGGCTACACCTTC
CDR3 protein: CSVDLGANSGYTF

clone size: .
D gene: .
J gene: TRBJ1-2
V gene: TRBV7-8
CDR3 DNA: TGTGCCAGCAGCTTTACCCCGGACGCGGGCTACACCTTC
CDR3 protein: CASSFTPDAGYTF

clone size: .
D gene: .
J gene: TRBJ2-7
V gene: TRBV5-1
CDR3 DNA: TGCGCCAGCAGTAGGGACGTCGACTCCTACGAGCAGTACTTC
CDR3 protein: CASSRDVDSYEQYF

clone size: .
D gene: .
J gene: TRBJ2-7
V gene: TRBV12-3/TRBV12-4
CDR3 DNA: TGTGCCAGCAGTTTAGGCTACGAGCAGTACTTC
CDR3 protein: CASSLGYEQYF

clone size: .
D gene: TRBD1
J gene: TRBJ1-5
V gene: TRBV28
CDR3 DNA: TGTGCCAGCAGTCCCACCGACAGGGCGGAGCAGCCCCAGCATTTT
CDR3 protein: CASSPTDRAEQPQHF